These T cell receptor beta chains were read from a single sample in a study of naive and memory T cell subsets. TCRdb independently ran MiXCR on the UMI-ligation and nested PCR reads; one entry per CDR3 protein. The repertoire has 140,000 to 150,000 distinct CDR3 sequences, about 23% of them found once; the top ten carry approximately 0.1%. Sequenced sample: naive CD4+ T cells from blood. Receptor source: a human donor in good health. CDR3s include the opening cysteine and the closing phenylalanine or tryptophan. A D gene is named only where the DNA matches it firmly. Not every row has a clone size; where given, it reads once, few, many or a size class.

CAISSGTSGSYEQYF TGTGCCATCAGTTCCGGGACTAGCGGTTCCTACGAGCAGTACTTC TRBJ2-7 TRBD2 many TRBV10-3
CASSIRDRSLDTQYF TGCGCCAGCAGCATCCGGGACCGAAGCTTGGATACGCAGTATTTT TRBJ2-3 NA few TRBV5-1
CSVGQVQPEAFF TGCAGCGTCGGACAGGTCCAACCTGAAGCTTTCTTT TRBJ1-1 TRBD1 few TRBV29-1
CASSRPRTDRNTEAFF TGTGCCAGCAGCCGCCCCCGGACGGACAGGAACACTGAAGCTTTCTTT TRBJ1-1 NA NA TRBV6-2/TRBV6-3
CASTLNRETQYF TGCGCCAGCACCCTGAACAGAGAGACCCAGTACTTC TRBJ2-5 NA NA TRBV10-2
CASIQGVAETQYF TGTGCCAGCATTCAGGGGGTAGCGGAGACCCAGTACTTC TRBJ2-5 TRBD1 NA TRBV6-1
CASAISGVTEAFF TGCGCCAGCGCGATATCGGGGGTGACTGAAGCTTTCTTT TRBJ1-1 NA NA TRBV5-1
CASSLTGTGGYTF TGTGCCAGCAGTTTAACCGGGACAGGTGGCTACACCTTC TRBJ1-2 TRBD1 few TRBV12-3/TRBV12-4
CSILAGISTDTQYF TGCAGCATATTAGCGGGGATCAGCACAGATACGCAGTATTTT TRBJ2-3 TRBD2 few TRBV29-1
CSVSGQGHLSEQYF TGCAGCGTCTCGGGACAGGGTCACCTCTCCGAGCAGTACTTC TRBJ2-7 TRBD1 few TRBV29-1
CASSVGPSGGNEQFF TGTGCCAGCAGCGTAGGTCCTAGCGGGGGCAATGAGCAGTTCTTC TRBJ2-1 TRBD2 few TRBV9
CASSSTSGAYEQYF TGTGCCAGCAGCTCGACTAGCGGAGCCTACGAGCAGTACTTC TRBJ2-7 TRBD2 NA TRBV7-2
CASSERELTVGGQFF TGTGCCAGCAGTGAGCGGGAGCTCACAGTGGGTGGGCAGTTCTTC TRBJ2-1 TRBD2 NA TRBV12-3/TRBV12-4
CASSPGGDSDTQYF TGTGCCAGCAGTCCAGGGGGCGATTCAGATACGCAGTATTTT TRBJ2-3 TRBD1 NA TRBV12-3/TRBV12-4
CASSELGGRGGNSPLHF TGTGCCAGCAGTGAATTAGGCGGTCGAGGGGGGAATTCACCCCTCCACTTT TRBJ1-6 NA few TRBV6-1
CASSLLGLARQTQYF TGTGCCAGCAGTTTATTGGGACTAGCACGGCAGACCCAGTACTTC TRBJ2-5 TRBD2 few TRBV27